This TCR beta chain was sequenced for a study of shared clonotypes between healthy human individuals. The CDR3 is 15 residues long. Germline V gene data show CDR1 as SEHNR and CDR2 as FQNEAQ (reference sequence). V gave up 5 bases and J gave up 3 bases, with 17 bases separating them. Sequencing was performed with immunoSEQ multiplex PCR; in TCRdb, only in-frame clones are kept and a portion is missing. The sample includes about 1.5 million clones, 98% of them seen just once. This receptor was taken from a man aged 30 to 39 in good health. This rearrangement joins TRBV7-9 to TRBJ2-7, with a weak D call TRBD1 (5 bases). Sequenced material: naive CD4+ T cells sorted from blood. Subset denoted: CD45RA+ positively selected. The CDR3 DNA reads TGTGCCAGCAGCCTCGGCCCCCAAGACAGCTACGAGCAGTACTTC. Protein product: CASSLGPQDSYEQYF.